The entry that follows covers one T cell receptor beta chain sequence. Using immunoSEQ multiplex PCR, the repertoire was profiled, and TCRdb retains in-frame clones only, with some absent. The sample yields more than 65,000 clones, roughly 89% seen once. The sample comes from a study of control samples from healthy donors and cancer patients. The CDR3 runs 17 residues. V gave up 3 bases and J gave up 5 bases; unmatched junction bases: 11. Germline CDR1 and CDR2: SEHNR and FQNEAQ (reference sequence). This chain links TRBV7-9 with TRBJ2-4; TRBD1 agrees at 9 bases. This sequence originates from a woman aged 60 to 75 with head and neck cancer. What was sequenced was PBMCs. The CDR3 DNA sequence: TGTGCCAGCAGCTTGGTATCTACGGACAGGGGCGAAAACATTCAGTACTTC. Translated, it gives CASSLVSTDRGENIQYF.